The clone carrying this TCR beta chain was seen at least ten times. The antigen remains unidentified. V lost 5 bases to trimming and J lost 9 bases, with 11 bases between them. CDR1 and CDR2 (germline): SEHNR, FQNEAQ (reference sequence). The CDR3 length is 12 residues. The data derive from a study of early T cells in non-severe SARS-CoV-2 infection. Background on the study: From unsorted whole blood, bulk RNA was sequenced, and the chains remained unpaired.

Findings of the study overall: There was a bias toward anti-spike CD8 responses in VDJdb matching, which missed private and CD4 specificities.

Unique molecular identifiers were affixed to single, distinct cDNA molecules. TCRdb reanalysed the 5' RACE reads using MiXCR and keeps one entry per CDR3 protein. The sample has roughly 35,000 distinct CDR3 sequences; roughly 3.9% are singletons. The rearrangement joins TRBV7-9 to TRBJ2-1; D gene uncertain. This receptor was identified in an adult who was a healthcare worker with PCR-confirmed SARS-CoV-2 infection or an uninfected control (not recorded which). Sequenced: whole blood. CDR3 nucleotides: TGTGCCAGCAGCGCCATGGTTAGTGAGCAGTTCTTC. This sequence encodes CASSAMVSEQFF.